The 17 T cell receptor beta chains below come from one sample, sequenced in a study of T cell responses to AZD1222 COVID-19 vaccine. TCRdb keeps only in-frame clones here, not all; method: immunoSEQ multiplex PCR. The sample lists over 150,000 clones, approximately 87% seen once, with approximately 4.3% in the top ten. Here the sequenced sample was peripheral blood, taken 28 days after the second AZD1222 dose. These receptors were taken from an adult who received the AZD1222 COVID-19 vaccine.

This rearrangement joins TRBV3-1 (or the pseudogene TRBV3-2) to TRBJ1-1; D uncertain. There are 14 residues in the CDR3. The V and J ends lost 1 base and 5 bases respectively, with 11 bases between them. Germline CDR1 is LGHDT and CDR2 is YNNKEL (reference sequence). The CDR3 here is CASSQAGLGTEAFF. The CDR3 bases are TGTGCCAGCAGCCAAGCGGGGTTGGGTACTGAAGCTTTCTTT.

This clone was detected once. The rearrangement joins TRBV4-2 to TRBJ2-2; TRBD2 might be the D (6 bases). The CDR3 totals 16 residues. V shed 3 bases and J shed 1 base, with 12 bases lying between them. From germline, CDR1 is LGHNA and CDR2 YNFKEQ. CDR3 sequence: CASSQSLAGNTGELFF. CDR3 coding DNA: TGTGCCAGCAGCCAGTCACTAGCTGGGAACACCGGGGAGCTGTTTTTT.

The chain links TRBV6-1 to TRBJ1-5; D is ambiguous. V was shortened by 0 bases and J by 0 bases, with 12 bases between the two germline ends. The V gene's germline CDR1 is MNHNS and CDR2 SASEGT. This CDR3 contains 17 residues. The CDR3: CASSEAIFTDSNQPQHF. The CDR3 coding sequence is TGTGCCAGCAGTGAAGCGATATTCACAGATAGCAATCAGCCCCAGCATTTT.

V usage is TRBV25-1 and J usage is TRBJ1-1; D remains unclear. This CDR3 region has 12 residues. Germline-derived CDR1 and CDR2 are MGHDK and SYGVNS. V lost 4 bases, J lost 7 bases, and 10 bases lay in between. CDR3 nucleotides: TGTGCCAGCAGTGCCCCAGGACGTGAAGCTTTCTTT. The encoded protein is CASSAPGREAFF.

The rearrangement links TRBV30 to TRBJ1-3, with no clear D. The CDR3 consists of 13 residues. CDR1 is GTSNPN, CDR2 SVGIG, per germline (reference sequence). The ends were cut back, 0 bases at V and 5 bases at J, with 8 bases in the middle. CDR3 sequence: CAWSVGFRNTIYF. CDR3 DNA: TGTGCCTGGAGTGTAGGGTTTCGAAACACCATATATTTT. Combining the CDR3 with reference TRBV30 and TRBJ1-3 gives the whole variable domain SQTIHQWPATLVQPVGSPLSLECTVEGTSNPNLYWYRQAAGRGLQLLFYSVGIGQISSEVPQNLSASRPQDRQFILSSKKLLLSDSGFYLCAWSVGFRNTIYFGEGSWLTVV.

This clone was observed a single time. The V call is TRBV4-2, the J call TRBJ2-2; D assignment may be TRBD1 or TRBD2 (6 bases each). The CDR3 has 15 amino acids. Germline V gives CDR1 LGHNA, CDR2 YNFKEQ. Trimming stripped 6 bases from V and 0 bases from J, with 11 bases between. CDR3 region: CASSPGAANTGELFF. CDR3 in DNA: TGTGCCAGCAGTCCGGGGGCCGCGAACACCGGGGAGCTGTTTTTT.

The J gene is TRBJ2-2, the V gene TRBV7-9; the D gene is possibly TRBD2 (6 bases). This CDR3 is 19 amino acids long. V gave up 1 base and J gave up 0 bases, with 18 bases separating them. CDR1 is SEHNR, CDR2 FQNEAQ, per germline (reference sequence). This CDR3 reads CASSLGRGLLTSNTGELFF. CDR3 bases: TGTGCCAGCAGCTTAGGGCGGGGTTTATTAACCTCGAACACCGGGGAGCTGTTTTTT.

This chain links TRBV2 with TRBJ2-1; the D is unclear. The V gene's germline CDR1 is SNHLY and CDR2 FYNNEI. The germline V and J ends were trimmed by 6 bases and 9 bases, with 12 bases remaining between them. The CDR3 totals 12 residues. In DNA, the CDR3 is TGTGCCAGCAGGTTCGAGGATAGTGAGCAGTTCTTC. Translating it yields CASRFEDSEQFF. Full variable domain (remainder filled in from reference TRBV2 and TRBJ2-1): EPEVTQTPSHQVTQMGQEVILRCVPISNHLYFYWYRQILGQKVEFLVSFYNNEISEKSEIFDDQFSVERPDGSNFTLKIRSTKLEDSAMYFCASRFEDSEQFFGPGTRLTVL.

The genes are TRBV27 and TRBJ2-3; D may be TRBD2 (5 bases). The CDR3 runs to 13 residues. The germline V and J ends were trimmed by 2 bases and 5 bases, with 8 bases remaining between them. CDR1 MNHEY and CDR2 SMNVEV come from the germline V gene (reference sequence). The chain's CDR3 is CASSLREGDTQYF. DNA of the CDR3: TGTGCCAGCAGTTTACGCGAGGGAGATACGCAGTATTTT.

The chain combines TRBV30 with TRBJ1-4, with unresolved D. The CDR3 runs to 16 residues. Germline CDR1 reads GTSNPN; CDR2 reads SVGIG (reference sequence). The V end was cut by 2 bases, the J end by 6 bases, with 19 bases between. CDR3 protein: CAWSFGRRKLDEKLFF. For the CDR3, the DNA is TGTGCCTGGAGTTTTGGTCGTCGGAAGCTGGATGAAAAACTGTTTTTT. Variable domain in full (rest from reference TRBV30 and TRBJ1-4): SQTIHQWPATLVQPVGSPLSLECTVEGTSNPNLYWYRQAAGRGLQLLFYSVGIGQISSEVPQNLSASRPQDRQFILSSKKLLLSDSGFYLCAWSFGRRKLDEKLFFGSGTQLSVL.

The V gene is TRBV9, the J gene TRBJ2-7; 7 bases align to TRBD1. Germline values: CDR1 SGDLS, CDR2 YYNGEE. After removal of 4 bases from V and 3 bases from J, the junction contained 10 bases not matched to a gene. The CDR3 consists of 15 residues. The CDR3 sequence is CASSPRQGAGYEQYF. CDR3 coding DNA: TGTGCCAGCAGCCCCAGACAGGGTGCGGGCTACGAGCAGTACTTC.

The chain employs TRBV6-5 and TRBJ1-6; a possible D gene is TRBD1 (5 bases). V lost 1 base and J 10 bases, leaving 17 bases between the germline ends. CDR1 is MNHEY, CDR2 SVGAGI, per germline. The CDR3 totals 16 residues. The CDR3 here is CASSYFRPGRGSPLHF. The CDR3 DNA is TGTGCCAGCAGTTACTTTCGGCCAGGGAGGGGATCACCCCTCCACTTT.

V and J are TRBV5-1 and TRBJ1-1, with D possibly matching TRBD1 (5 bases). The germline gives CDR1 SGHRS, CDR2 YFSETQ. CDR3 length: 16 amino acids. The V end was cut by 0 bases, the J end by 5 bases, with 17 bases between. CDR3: CASSLEGLGSWTEAFF. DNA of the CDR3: TGCGCCAGCAGCTTGGAGGGGTTAGGAAGTTGGACTGAAGCTTTCTTT.

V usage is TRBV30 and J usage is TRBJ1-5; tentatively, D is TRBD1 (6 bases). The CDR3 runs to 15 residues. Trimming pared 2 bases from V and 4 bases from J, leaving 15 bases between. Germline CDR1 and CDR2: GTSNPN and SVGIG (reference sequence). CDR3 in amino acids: CAWSWADRINQPQHF. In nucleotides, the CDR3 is TGTGCCTGGAGTTGGGCCGACAGGATTAATCAGCCCCAGCATTTT.

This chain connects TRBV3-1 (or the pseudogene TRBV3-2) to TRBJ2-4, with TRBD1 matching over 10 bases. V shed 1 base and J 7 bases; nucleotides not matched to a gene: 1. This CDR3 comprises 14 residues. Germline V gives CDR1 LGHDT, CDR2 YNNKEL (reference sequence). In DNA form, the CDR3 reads TGTGCCAGCAGCCAAGGGACAGGGGGGAACATTCAGTACTTC. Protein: CASSQGTGGNIQYF.

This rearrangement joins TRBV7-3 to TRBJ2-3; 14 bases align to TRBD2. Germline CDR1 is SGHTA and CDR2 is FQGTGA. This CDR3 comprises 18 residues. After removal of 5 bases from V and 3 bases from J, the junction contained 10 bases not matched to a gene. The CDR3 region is CASSPGTSGGPGTDTQYF. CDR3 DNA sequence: TGTGCCAGCAGCCCCGGGACTAGCGGGGGACCGGGGACAGATACGCAGTATTTT.

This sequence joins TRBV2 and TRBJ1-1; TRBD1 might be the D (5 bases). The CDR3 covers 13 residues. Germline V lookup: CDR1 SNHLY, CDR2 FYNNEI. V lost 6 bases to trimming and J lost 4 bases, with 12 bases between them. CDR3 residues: CASRGVVVTEAFF. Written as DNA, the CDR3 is TGTGCCAGCAGGGGGGTAGTAGTCACTGAAGCTTTCTTT. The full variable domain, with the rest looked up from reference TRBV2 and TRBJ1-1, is EPEVTQTPSHQVTQMGQEVILRCVPISNHLYFYWYRQILGQKVEFLVSFYNNEISEKSEIFDDQFSVERPDGSNFTLKIRSTKLEDSAMYFCASRGVVVTEAFFGQGTRLTVV.